Shown below are 24 T cell receptor beta chains from a single sample sequenced in a study of blood T cell repertoires in COVID-19. The repertoire was sequenced with immunoSEQ multiplex PCR; TCRdb's copy has only in-frame clones and lacks some. Of over 150,000 clones listed, roughly 90% are singletons. The sequenced sample was peripheral blood. The receptors shown here come from a man aged 50 or older with acute or convalescent COVID-19.

The chain is built from TRBV9 and TRBJ1-1; D not resolved. V dropped 0 bases and J dropped 5 bases, with 14 bases sitting between them. CDR3 length: 15 residues. Germline assignment: CDR1 SGDLS and CDR2 YYNGEE. The CDR3 spells CASSVVSGSWTEAFF. In DNA form, the CDR3 reads TGTGCCAGCAGCGTAGTTAGCGGGAGCTGGACTGAAGCTTTCTTT.

The chain joins TRBV28 to TRBJ1-5; D is unclear. The germline V gene encodes CDR1 MDHEN and CDR2 SYDVKM. The CDR3 extends over 16 amino acids. V lost 2 bases to trimming and J lost 2 bases, with 13 bases between them. The CDR3 region has the DNA TGTGCCAGCAGTTTAGACTACCTTCGTGGCAATCAGCCCCAGCATTTT. This translates into CASSLDYLRGNQPQHF.

V gene TRBV11-2 combines with J gene TRBJ2-7; weak D call: TRBD1 (6 bases). Germline loops: CDR1 SGHAT, CDR2 FQNNGV. Trimming shortened V by 6 bases and J by 3 bases, and 9 bases separated the two germline ends. This CDR3 comprises 12 residues. The CDR3: CASRLDSYEQYF. The CDR3 coding sequence is TGTGCCAGCAGATTGGACAGCTACGAGCAGTACTTC.

The CDR3 DNA reads as TGTGCCAGCAGCCCGGCGGGACAGGGGACTAATGAAAAACTGTTTTTT. This encodes CASSPAGQGTNEKLFF. The chain combines TRBV3-1 (or the pseudogene TRBV3-2) with TRBJ1-4; the match to TRBD1 covers 10 bases. CDR1 is LGHDT and CDR2 is YNNKEL in the germline V gene (reference sequence). V trimming: 4 bases; J trimming: 2 bases; junction bases outside the gene matches: 4. CDR3 length: 16 amino acids.

The chain uses TRBV7-9 and TRBJ1-5; 11 bases line up with TRBD1. Losses at the gene ends were 0 bases for V and 3 bases for J; bases not matched to a gene: 7. The CDR3 is 18 residues long. Germline V CDR1 and CDR2: SEHNR, FQNEAQ (reference sequence). DNA for the CDR3: TGTGCCAGCAGCTTAGCGCGGACAGGGGGCATAACCAATCAGCCCCAGCATTTT. Translated, it gives CASSLARTGGITNQPQHF.

The rearrangement uses TRBV11-2 and TRBJ2-1, with TRBD2 matching over 7 bases. Trimming took 6 bases from V and 9 from J; bases not matched to a gene: 14. The CDR3 runs 15 residues. The V gene's germline CDR1 is SGHAT and CDR2 FQNNGV. CDR3 sequence reads: CASSLRGGGGIEQFF. Here the CDR3 DNA reads TGTGCCAGCAGTCTCCGTGGAGGCGGGGGAATTGAGCAGTTCTTC. The whole variable domain, remainder taken from reference TRBV11-2 and TRBJ2-1, is EAGVAQSPRYKIIEKRQSVAFWCNPISGHATLYWYQQILGQGPKLLIQFQNNGVVDDSQLPKDRFSAERLKGVDSTLKIQPAKLEDSAVYLCASSLRGGGGIEQFFGPGTRLTVL.

Here the CDR3 DNA reads TGTGCCAGCAGCTCTCCGGGACTGAACTCTGGGGCCAACGTCCTGACTTTC. It is translated as CASSSPGLNSGANVLTF. This chain connects TRBV7-3 to TRBJ2-6; maybe TRBD2 (6 bases). Trimming removed 4 bases from V and 0 bases from J, with 13 bases in between. The CDR3 is 17 residues long. Germline lookup yields CDR1 SGHTA and CDR2 FQGTGA.

This clone has only a few counts. V gene TRBV4-2 combines with J gene TRBJ2-2; possibly TRBD2 for D (5 bases). Germline loops: CDR1 LGHNA, CDR2 YNFKEQ. This CDR3 contains 14 residues. V dropped 1 base and J dropped 5 bases, with 8 bases sitting between them. The CDR3 nucleotides read TGTGCCAGCAGCCAAGTCTCGGGAACCGGGGAGCTGTTTTTT. Protein sequence: CASSQVSGTGELFF.

The CDR3 coding sequence is TGCAGCGCGTCCAGACAGGATGGAAACACCATATATTTT. It codes for CSASRQDGNTIYF. V is TRBV29-1 and J is TRBJ1-3; tentatively, D is TRBD1 (6 bases). V was trimmed by 7 bases and J by 3 bases, leaving 13 bases between them. This CDR3 is built from 13 residues. Per germline, CDR1 SQVTM and CDR2 ANQGSEA.

The sample holds a few counts of this clone. This chain uses TRBV7-3 with TRBJ1-3; D is uncertain. V shed 2 bases and J shed 1 base, with 6 bases lying between them. The CDR3 is 14 amino acids. The germline CDR1 and CDR2 sequences are SGHTA and FQGTGA. The CDR3 DNA sequence: TGTGCCAGCAGCTTAGGAGGGTCTGGAAACACCATATATTTT. Translated: CASSLGGSGNTIYF. Based on the CDR3 plus reference TRBV7-3 and TRBJ1-3, the full variable domain is GAGVSQTPSNKVTEKGKYVELRCDPISGHTALYWYRQSLGQGPEFLIYFQGTGAADDSGLPNDRFFAVRPEGSVSTLKIQRTERGDSAVYLCASSLGGSGNTIYFGEGSWLTVV.

V and J are TRBV19 and TRBJ2-1; TRBD2 matches at 7 bases. The CDR3 loop spans 15 amino acids. The ends lost 3 bases at V and 3 bases at J; junction bases unmatched: 5. Germline V gives CDR1 LNHDA, CDR2 SQIVND (reference sequence). In DNA form, the CDR3 reads TGTGCCAGTAGTATTGGCGGGAGCAACTACAATGAGCAGTTCTTC. Translated, it gives CASSIGGSNYNEQFF.

The rearrangement joins TRBV9 to TRBJ1-3; D is possibly TRBD1 (5 bases). Germline CDR1 SGDLS, CDR2 YYNGEE. The V and J ends lost 0 bases and 0 bases respectively, with 10 bases between them. There are 16 residues in the CDR3. CDR3 sequence (DNA): TGTGCCAGCAGCGTAGGGGGCCCGGTCTCTGGAAACACCATATATTTT. It codes for CASSVGGPVSGNTIYF.

The chain joins TRBV6-6 to TRBJ1-1; D not resolved. Trimming took off 7 bases at V and 4 bases at J, with 13 bases between the two ends. CDR1 and CDR2 from the germline V gene are MNHNY and SVGAGI (reference sequence). The CDR3 totals 13 residues. The CDR3 sequence is CASTTRSITEAFF. DNA for the CDR3: TGTGCCAGCACCACAAGATCCATCACTGAAGCTTTCTTT.

The chain uses TRBV30 and TRBJ2-3; no reliable D call. Germline-derived CDR1 and CDR2 are GTSNPN and SVGIG (reference sequence). Trimming took 2 bases from V and 4 from J, leaving 7 bases between them. This CDR3 has 12 residues. The CDR3: CAWSSSADTQYF. For the CDR3, the DNA is TGTGCCTGGAGTTCTAGTGCAGATACGCAGTATTTT.

The gene calls are TRBV19 and TRBJ1-1; D is ambiguous. The CDR3 is made up of 14 amino acids. V lost 0 bases to trimming and J lost 9 bases, with 14 bases between them. CDR1 LNHDA and CDR2 SQIVND come from the germline V gene (reference sequence). In DNA form, the CDR3 reads TGTGCCAGTAGTATAGATCTGTTTTCCCAGAAAGCTTTCTTT. Translating gives CASSIDLFSQKAFF. The full variable domain, its missing parts supplied by reference TRBV19 and TRBJ1-1, is DGGITQSPKYLFRKEGQNVTLSCEQNLNHDAMYWYRQDPGQGLRLIYYSQIVNDFQKGDIAEGYSVSREKKESFPLTVTSAQKNPTAFYLCASSIDLFSQKAFFGQGTRLTVV.

The V and J genes are TRBV28 and TRBJ1-6, with unresolved D. CDR1 is MDHEN and CDR2 is SYDVKM in the germline V gene. CDR3 size: 14 residues. The V end lost 3 bases, the J end lost 4 bases, and 7 bases lay between the germline ends. The CDR3 region is CASSFAVYNSPLHF. The CDR3 DNA reads as TGTGCCAGCAGTTTTGCGGTTTATAATTCACCCCTCCACTTT.

The V call is TRBV2, the J call TRBJ2-3; TRBD2 matches at 14 bases. Per germline, CDR1 SNHLY and CDR2 FYNNEI. Trimming took 5 bases from V and 2 from J; bases not matched to a gene: 3. This CDR3 region has 16 residues. CDR3 nucleotides: TGTGCCAGCAGTTCGGGACTAGCGGGAGACACAGATACGCAGTATTTT. This translates into CASSSGLAGDTDTQYF.

This sequence joins TRBV25-1 and TRBJ2-3; maybe TRBD2 (6 bases). Germline V gene sequence: CDR1 MGHDK, CDR2 SYGVNS. V lost 0 bases, J lost 2 bases, and 15 bases lay in between. The CDR3 loop spans 17 amino acids. CDR3 sequence: CASSEYISGGATDTQYF. The CDR3 nucleotides are TGTGCCAGCAGTGAATATATTAGCGGAGGGGCCACAGATACGCAGTATTTT.

The chain is built from TRBV5-1 and TRBJ1-1, with TRBD1 as a possible D gene (5 bases). Germline CDR1 SGHRS, CDR2 YFSETQ. V lost 4 bases, J lost 5 bases, and 15 bases lay in between. The CDR3 extends over 14 amino acids. CDR3 in DNA: TGCGCCAGCAGCGGCGACAGAAGCCCAACTGAAGCTTTCTTT. Protein sequence: CASSGDRSPTEAFF.

This rearrangement joins TRBV28 to TRBJ1-2; possibly TRBD1 for D (6 bases). Germline values: CDR1 MDHEN, CDR2 SYDVKM. Trimming stripped 7 bases from V and 8 bases from J, with 20 bases between. The CDR3 is made up of 14 amino acids. The CDR3 protein is CASNAHTGFEGYTF. The CDR3, as DNA: TGTGCCAGCAACGCTCATACAGGGTTCGAGGGCTACACCTTC.

The chain recombines TRBV7-9 with TRBJ2-7, with a tentative D call TRBD2 (5 bases). Germline V lookup: CDR1 SEHNR, CDR2 FQNEAQ (reference sequence). Trimming took 5 bases from V and 5 from J, leaving 10 bases between them. This CDR3 is 12 amino acids long. CDR3 nucleotides: TGTGCCAGCAGCCGAGGGAGCCACGAGCAGTACTTC. Its protein product is CASSRGSHEQYF.

The chain combines TRBV2 with TRBJ1-1; D is unclear. CDR1 is SNHLY, CDR2 FYNNEI, per germline. Trimming left V 8 bases short and J 1 base short, with 8 bases between. This CDR3 is built from 12 residues. As DNA, the CDR3 is TGTGCCAGCTCTACTGGGAACACTGAAGCTTTCTTT. Its translation is CASSTGNTEAFF.

The rearrangement links TRBV28 to TRBJ2-7; D perhaps matches TRBD1 (6 bases). Trimming removed 4 bases from V and 5 bases from J, with 12 bases in between. The CDR3 contains 13 residues. In germline, CDR1 is MDHEN, CDR2 SYDVKM. As DNA, the CDR3 is TGTGCCAGCAGTTCCATAGGGGGTCACGAGCAGTACTTC. Translated: CASSSIGGHEQYF.

For the CDR3, the DNA is TGTGCCAGCAGCCAAGGGCAAAATAGCGGGGGGGCAAGGCAGTTCTTC. Its protein product is CASSQGQNSGGARQFF. The gene calls are TRBV4-2 and TRBJ2-1; 11 positions agree with TRBD2. Looked up from germline, CDR1 is LGHNA and CDR2 is YNFKEQ. The V segment lost 1 base and the J segment 12 bases; nucleotides outside the gene matches: 11. The CDR3 extends over 16 amino acids.